This TCR beta chain was sequenced for a study of early T cells in non-severe SARS-CoV-2 infection. Study-wide background: Unsorted whole blood bulk RNA was sequenced, with unpaired chains.

Study results and caveats: Anti-spike CD8 specificities were favored by VDJdb matching, whose results missed private and CD4 specificities.

As to this clonotype: Its antigen is unknown.

Trimming left V 5 bases short and J 3 bases short, with 13 bases between. CDR1 SEHNR and CDR2 FQNEAQ come from the germline V gene (reference sequence). The CDR3 loop spans 14 amino acids. TCRdb reanalysed the 5' RACE reads using MiXCR and keeps one entry per CDR3 protein. There are 63,000 or so distinct CDR3 sequences in the sample; approximately 12% occur only once, and almost 6.5% lies in the top ten. The receptor's source is an adult who was a healthcare worker with PCR-confirmed SARS-CoV-2 infection or an uninfected control (not recorded which). This sequence joins TRBV7-9 and TRBJ1-2, with D perhaps TRBD1 (6 bases). The sample consisted of whole blood. CDR3 coding DNA: TGTGCCAGCAGCAGACCAGGGGTCTACTATGGCTACACCTTC. As protein: CASSRPGVYYGYTF.